A single sample gave rise to the 27 T cell receptor beta chains below, sequenced in a study of shared clonotypes between healthy human individuals. CD8 cells classed as naive were CD45RO-negative and positively selected for CCR7, excluding terminally differentiated effector memory CD45RA+ cells. Repertoires were generated with immunoSEQ multiplex PCR, while TCRdb's copy carries only in-frame clones and drops some. The data hold about 2.1 million clones, with 85% to 95% observed a single time. What was sequenced was naive CD8+ T cells from PBMCs. The receptors were gathered from a young man in good health. Some clones in this sample may be carry-over from other donors' samples.

The chain couples TRBV2 to TRBJ1-1, with a possible D match to TRBD1 (6 bases). Trimming took 3 bases from V and 0 from J, leaving 8 bases between them. The germline CDR1 and CDR2 sequences are SNHLY and FYNNEI. There are 14 residues in the CDR3. CDR3 in DNA: TGTGCCAGCAGTGATCAGGGGATGAACACTGAAGCTTTCTTT. Translated, it gives CASSDQGMNTEAFF.

The genes are TRBV7-2 and TRBJ1-4, with no clear D. V dropped 2 bases and J dropped 2 bases, with 9 bases sitting between them. CDR3 size: 15 residues. The germline gives CDR1 SGHTA, CDR2 FQGNSA. The chain's CDR3 is CASSLRRRTNEKLFF. The CDR3 coding sequence is TGTGCCAGCAGCTTAAGGCGTCGGACTAATGAAAAACTGTTTTTT.

This clone has a single count. The rearrangement joins TRBV28 to TRBJ2-7; 7 bases map to TRBD1. The CDR3 extends over 14 amino acids. CDR1 and CDR2 from the germline V gene are MDHEN and SYDVKM. V lost 5 bases to trimming and J lost 1 base; unmatched junction nucleotides: 5. In DNA, the CDR3 is TGTGCCAGCAGTCCCGGGACAGCGTCCTACGAGCAGTACTTC. Encoded protein: CASSPGTASYEQYF.

The chain employs TRBV7-3 and TRBJ2-7, with D possibly being TRBD1 (6 bases). Trimming removed 1 base at V and 1 base at J, with 8 bases between. CDR1 SGHTA and CDR2 FQGTGA come from the germline V gene. CDR3 length equals 14 residues. The chain's CDR3 is CASSLRGRSYEQYF. DNA of the CDR3: TGTGCCAGCAGCTTAAGGGGGCGGTCCTACGAGCAGTACTTC. The variable domain in full, completed from reference TRBV7-3 and TRBJ2-7, reads GAGVSQTPSNKVTEKGKYVELRCDPISGHTALYWYRQSLGQGPEFLIYFQGTGAADDSGLPNDRFFAVRPEGSVSTLKIQRTERGDSAVYLCASSLRGRSYEQYFGPGTRLTVT.

V usage is TRBV29-1 and J usage is TRBJ1-4, with 9 bases lining up with TRBD1. V lost 4 bases to trimming and J lost 8 bases; unmatched junction nucleotides: 11. The CDR3 is 15 residues long. The germline V gene has CDR1 SQVTM and CDR2 ANQGSEA. The CDR3 region is CSVVGTGSRGEKLFF. The CDR3 DNA sequence: TGCAGCGTTGTTGGGACAGGGTCCCGTGGGGAAAAACTGTTTTTT.

The DNA for the CDR3 is TGTGCCAGCAGCTCCCTAGCAACAGATACGCAGTATTTT. Translated, it gives CASSSLATDTQYF. The V gene is TRBV7-3, the J gene TRBJ2-3, with a tentative D call TRBD2 (5 bases). The CDR3 is 13 amino acids. V was clipped by 4 bases and J by 3 bases, with 8 bases between them. The germline gives CDR1 SGHTA, CDR2 FQGTGA.

This chain links TRBV28 with TRBJ2-7; tentatively, D is TRBD1 (6 bases). CDR3 length equals 17 residues. The germline V gene encodes CDR1 MDHEN and CDR2 SYDVKM. V lost 4 bases to trimming and J lost 0 bases, with 19 bases between them. CDR3 region: CASSSDLQGGSSYEQYF. The CDR3 DNA follows: TGTGCCAGCAGTTCCGACTTACAGGGTGGGAGCTCCTACGAGCAGTACTTC.

This clone was found once. The chain joins TRBV27 to TRBJ2-7; 7 nucleotides align to TRBD1. From germline, CDR1 is MNHEY and CDR2 SMNVEV (reference sequence). V gave up 3 bases and J gave up 5 bases; unmatched junction bases: 7. This CDR3 contains 14 residues. In DNA form, the CDR3 reads TGTGCCAGCAGTTTGGAACAGGGGTTCCACGAGCAGTACTTC. It specifies CASSLEQGFHEQYF.

A word on this clone: The sample carries other DNA sequences with the same CDR3. The chain carries TRBV28 and TRBJ1-1; the D is unclear. V shed 3 bases and J shed 0 bases, with 8 bases lying between them. The CDR3 is 14 amino acids. Germline CDR1 reads MDHEN; CDR2 reads SYDVKM. DNA for the CDR3: TGTGCCAGCAGTTTGCACAGAATGAACACTGAAGCTTTCTTT. Its protein is CASSLHRMNTEAFF. Using reference TRBV28 and TRBJ1-1 for the parts outside the CDR3, the full variable domain is DVKVTQSSRYLVKRTGEKVFLECVQDMDHENMFWYRQDPGLGLRLIYFSYDVKMKEKGDIPEGYSVSREKKERFSLILESASTNQTSMYLCASSLHRMNTEAFFGQGTRLTVV.

This clone was seen more than once but under ten times. Within the sample, other DNA sequences also encode this same CDR3. V is TRBV9 and J is TRBJ1-1; a possible D gene is TRBD1 (5 bases). The V end was cut by 3 bases, the J end by 2 bases, with 8 bases between. CDR3 length equals 13 residues. Germline V CDR1 and CDR2: SGDLS, YYNGEE. The CDR3, as DNA: TGTGCCAGCAGCGAGGGGTCTAACACTGAAGCTTTCTTT. Amino acids: CASSEGSNTEAFF.

This clone was seen once. This chain uses TRBV4-1 with TRBJ2-4; D might be TRBD2 (6 bases). Germline V gives CDR1 MGHRA, CDR2 YSYEKL. V gave up 1 base and J gave up 6 bases, with 16 bases separating them. CDR3 length: 16 residues. The DNA of the CDR3 is TGCGCCAGCAGCCAAGTGAAGGGGCTCGGGGGAAACATTCAGTACTTC. Amino acid sequence: CASSQVKGLGGNIQYF.

The chain recombines TRBV18 with TRBJ1-4; D is unresolved. CDR1 and CDR2 (germline): KGHSH, LQKENI. V lost 6 bases and J lost 0, with 8 bases in between. This CDR3 is built from 14 residues. Written as DNA, the CDR3 is TGTGCCAGCTCTCCCGATGCAACTAATGAAAAACTGTTTTTT. Amino acids: CASSPDATNEKLFF.

V and J are TRBV10-3 and TRBJ2-1; 14 bases are shared with TRBD2. J was trimmed by 5 bases and V by 6 bases; bases with no gene match: 9. The CDR3 covers 17 residues. Germline-derived CDR1 and CDR2 are ENHRY and SYGVKD. The DNA of the CDR3 is TGTGCCATCAGCCACGGGACTAGCGGGAGTTTGGACAATGAGCAGTTCTTC. The encoded protein is CAISHGTSGSLDNEQFF.

This clone was seen only once. This chain links TRBV2 with TRBJ1-2, with no clear D. With 8 bases removed from V and 2 bases from J, the gap between germline ends came to 12 bases. The V gene's germline CDR1 is SNHLY and CDR2 FYNNEI. The length of the CDR3 is 13 residues. In DNA, the CDR3 is TGTGCCAGCGTAACAACGTCAAACTATGGCTACACCTTC. Amino acid sequence: CASVTTSNYGYTF.

This clone showed up just a few times. The rearrangement links TRBV4-1 to TRBJ1-1; the D gene is possibly TRBD1 (5 bases). The V end lost 1 base, the J end lost 1 base, and 13 bases lay between the germline ends. CDR3 length equals 16 residues. From germline, CDR1 is MGHRA and CDR2 YSYEKL. CDR3 residues: CASSQVGGRPNTEAFF. For the CDR3, the DNA is TGCGCCAGCAGCCAAGTCGGGGGGAGACCGAACACTGAAGCTTTCTTT.

The rearrangement uses TRBV12-5 and TRBJ2-5; unclear D gene. V was shortened by 1 base and J by 4 bases, with 10 bases between the two germline ends. From germline, CDR1 is LGHNT and CDR2 FRNRAP. The CDR3 is 14 residues long. The CDR3 DNA follows: TGTGCTAGTGGTTTGGGAGGCGTGGGAGAGACCCAGTACTTC. Translation gives CASGLGGVGETQYF.

V usage is TRBV11-3 and J usage is TRBJ2-5; 8 nucleotides line up with TRBD2. Trimming cost V 10 bases and J 2 bases; bases outside gene matches: 15. This CDR3 contains 16 residues. Germline lookup yields CDR1 SGHNT and CDR2 YENEEA. CDR3 DNA sequence: TGTGCCACTAGCGGGTGGGTGGGGGACCCTCAAGAGACCCAGTACTTC. This gives the protein CATSGWVGDPQETQYF.

This clone was observed a single time. The CDR3 DNA sequence: TGTGCCAGCAGCTTAGTGATAGTGAGCACGCGACCTCCCTACGAGCAGTACTTC. This gives the protein CASSLVIVSTRPPYEQYF. V is TRBV11-2 and J is TRBJ2-7; no reliable D call. Germline V gives CDR1 SGHAT, CDR2 FQNNGV. The CDR3 runs 18 residues. Trimming removed 1 base from V and 2 bases from J, with 21 bases in between.

The gene calls are TRBV27 and TRBJ1-3; TRBD1 might be the D (6 bases). The CDR3 covers 13 residues. Germline assignment: CDR1 MNHEY and CDR2 SMNVEV (reference sequence). Trimming removed 5 bases from V and 7 bases from J, with 12 bases in between. In DNA form, the CDR3 reads TGTGCCAGCAGTGCACAGGGAGGGAACACCATATATTTT. This translates into CASSAQGGNTIYF.

The chain carries TRBV30 and TRBJ2-7; TRBD2 matches 13 bases. The CDR3 covers 14 residues. Germline assignment: CDR1 GTSNPN and CDR2 SVGIG (reference sequence). The J segment lost 4 bases and the V segment lost 4 bases, leaving 4 bases of the junction unmatched. CDR3 sequence reads: CAWKLAGGPYEQYF. The CDR3, as DNA: TGTGCCTGGAAACTAGCGGGAGGGCCTTACGAGCAGTACTTC.

The rearrangement joins TRBV27 to TRBJ1-1, with D possibly matching TRBD1 (6 bases). The V end was cut by 2 bases, the J end by 4 bases, with 14 bases between. The CDR3 spans 15 residues. The V gene's germline CDR1 is MNHEY and CDR2 SMNVEV (reference sequence). This CDR3 reads CASSLGPGAGTEAFF. As DNA, the CDR3 is TGTGCCAGCAGTTTAGGTCCGGGGGCAGGCACTGAAGCTTTCTTT.

With regard to this clone: In the same sample, other DNA sequences code for this CDR3. The chain employs TRBV27 and TRBJ1-5; D call uncertain. This CDR3 has 13 residues. The germline gives CDR1 MNHEY, CDR2 SMNVEV (reference sequence). Trimming cost V 2 bases and J 2 bases, with 4 bases left between them. The CDR3 DNA reads TGTGCCAGCAGTTTACTGGGCAATCAGCCCCAGCATTTT. This gives the protein CASSLLGNQPQHF.

The V gene is TRBV20-1, the J gene TRBJ2-7, with D uncertain. The CDR3 sequence is 11 residues long. CDR1 and CDR2 (germline): DFQATT, SNEGSKA (reference sequence). The V and J ends lost 5 bases and 1 base respectively, with 6 bases between them. The CDR3 bases are TGCAGTGCTGGGGTATCCTACGAGCAGTACTTC. Its protein product is CSAGVSYEQYF.

This chain uses TRBV2 with TRBJ2-7; D is unresolved. The germline CDR1 and CDR2 sequences are SNHLY and FYNNEI. The CDR3 has 11 residues. V was pared by 5 bases and J by 1 base, with 3 bases between. For the CDR3, the DNA is TGTGCCAGCAGTCATTCCTACGAGCAGTACTTC. It encodes CASSHSYEQYF. The complete variable domain, with remaining parts taken from reference TRBV2 and TRBJ2-7, reads EPEVTQTPSHQVTQMGQEVILRCVPISNHLYFYWYRQILGQKVEFLVSFYNNEISEKSEIFDDQFSVERPDGSNFTLKIRSTKLEDSAMYFCASSHSYEQYFGPGTRLTVT.

The chain joins TRBV29-1 to TRBJ2-5, with 9 bases that match TRBD1. The end of the DNA fits TRBJ2-7 better, so the J call may be wrong. The CDR3 is 16 residues long. Germline CDR1 and CDR2: SQVTM and ANQGSEA. The CDR3 spells CSVEGRQGGSTYEQYF. The DNA for the CDR3 is TGCAGCGTTGAAGGACGACAGGGGGGCTCGACCTACGAGCAGTACTTC.

The chain combines TRBV7-6 with TRBJ1-1; TRBD1 agrees at 8 bases. J was trimmed by 0 bases and V by 2 bases; bases with no gene match: 8. Germline CDR1 and CDR2: SGHVS and FNYEAQ. This CDR3 is built from 17 residues. CDR3 nucleotide sequence: TGTGCCAGCAGCTTACGGACAGGGACGTGGGTGAACACTGAAGCTTTCTTT. It codes for CASSLRTGTWVNTEAFF. The full variable domain, its missing parts supplied by reference TRBV7-6 and TRBJ1-1, is GAGVSQSPRYKVTKRGQDVALRCDPISGHVSLYWYRQALGQGPEFLTYFNYEAQQDKSGLPNDRFSAERPEGSISTLTIQRTEQRDSAMYRCASSLRTGTWVNTEAFFGQGTRLTVV.

The sample holds one count of this clone. Here the CDR3 DNA reads TGTGCCAGCTACAGTTACGGTTCTGAAGCTTTCTTT. This translates into CASYSYGSEAFF. This chain connects TRBV5-4 to TRBJ1-1; no clear D gene. CDR1 is SGHNT, CDR2 YYREEE, per germline (reference sequence). V shed 7 bases and J shed 6 bases, with 13 bases lying between them. The CDR3 runs 12 residues.